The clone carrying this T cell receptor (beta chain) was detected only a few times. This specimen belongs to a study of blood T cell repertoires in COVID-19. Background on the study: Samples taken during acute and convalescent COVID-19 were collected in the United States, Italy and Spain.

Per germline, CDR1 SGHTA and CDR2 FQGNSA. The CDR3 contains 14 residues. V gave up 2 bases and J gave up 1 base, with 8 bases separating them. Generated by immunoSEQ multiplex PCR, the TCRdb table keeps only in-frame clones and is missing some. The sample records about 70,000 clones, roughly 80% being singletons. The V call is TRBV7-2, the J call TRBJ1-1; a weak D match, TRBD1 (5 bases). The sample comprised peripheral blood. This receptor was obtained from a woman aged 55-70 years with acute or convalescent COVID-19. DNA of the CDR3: TGTGCCAGCAGCTTAATGGGGGGGAACACTGAAGCTTTCTTT. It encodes CASSLMGGNTEAFF.